The clone carrying this TCR beta chain was seen ten or more times. Its antigen is unknown. Per the germline V gene, CDR1 is ENHRY and CDR2 is SYGVKD. There are 15 residues in the CDR3. Trimming removed 3 bases at V and 2 bases at J, with 13 bases between. The CDR3 regions of TCR beta were amplified from RNA transcripts. HTBI primers were used for first-round RT-PCR of the TCR CDR3. MiXCR was run by TCRdb on the multiplex PCR reads, yielding one entry per CDR3 protein. The data hold about 290,000 distinct CDR3 sequences, with about 14% observed a single time. These data originate in a study of T cells in Graves' hyperthyroidism and ophthalmopathy. Whole-study findings and limits: Among clonotypes expanded in thyroid above 0.001, most were also found in blood.

Blood was drawn at first hyperthyroidism diagnosis, before any ophthalmopathy symptoms. This clonotype was sampled from a woman aged 30 to 39 with Graves' hyperthyroidism that later progressed to Graves' ophthalmopathy. The material sequenced was blood. The rearrangement uses TRBV10-3 and TRBJ1-1; D remains ambiguous. The CDR3 spells CAISDRPGPNTEAFF. The CDR3 DNA follows: TGTGCCATCAGTGACAGGCCTGGGCCTAACACTGAAGCTTTCTTT.